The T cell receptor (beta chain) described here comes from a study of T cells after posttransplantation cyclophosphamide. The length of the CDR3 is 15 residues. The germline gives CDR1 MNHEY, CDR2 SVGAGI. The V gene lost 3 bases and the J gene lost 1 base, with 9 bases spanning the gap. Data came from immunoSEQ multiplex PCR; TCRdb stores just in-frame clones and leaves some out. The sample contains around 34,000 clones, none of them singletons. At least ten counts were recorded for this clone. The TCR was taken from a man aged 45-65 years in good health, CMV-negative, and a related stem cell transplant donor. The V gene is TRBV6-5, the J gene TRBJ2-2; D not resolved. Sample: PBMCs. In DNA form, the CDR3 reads TGTGCCAGCAGTTATGATCCCGGGAACACCGGGGAGCTGTTTTTT. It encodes CASSYDPGNTGELFF.